The clone carrying this T cell receptor beta chain has at least ten counts. Graves' hyperthyroidism was deemed stable given no ophthalmopathy progression within 18 months. Exclusion of a patient resulted from uncontrolled infection, other autoimmune disease, pregnancy or lactation. Diagnosing involved the use of clinical symptoms, serum thyroxine and TRAb, thyroid ultrasound and orbital computed tomography. Extraction of PBMCs used roughly 9.3 ml of fresh peripheral blood. The data originate from a study of T cells in Graves' hyperthyroidism and ophthalmopathy. Amplification yielded TCR beta CDR3 regions, with RNA transcripts as the source. The study used the HTBI primer set for a first-round RT-PCR of the TCR CDR3. TCRdb processed the multiplex PCR reads anew with MiXCR; each CDR3 protein has one entry. The data hold roughly 720,000 distinct CDR3 sequences, with 15% to 20% observed a single time.

The CDR3 has 15 amino acids. Between the trimmed V and J ends, which lost 1 base and 9 bases, there was a span of 17 bases. Germline CDR1 reads SGHTS; CDR2 reads YDEGEE. V gene TRBV5-8 combines with J gene TRBJ2-1; D may be TRBD2 (6 bases). The TCR was taken from a man in his forties or fifties with Graves' hyperthyroidism. The material sequenced was blood. The chain's CDR3 is CASSLMRLGIIEQFF. DNA for the CDR3: TGTGCCAGCAGCTTGATGCGACTAGGAATCATTGAGCAGTTCTTC.